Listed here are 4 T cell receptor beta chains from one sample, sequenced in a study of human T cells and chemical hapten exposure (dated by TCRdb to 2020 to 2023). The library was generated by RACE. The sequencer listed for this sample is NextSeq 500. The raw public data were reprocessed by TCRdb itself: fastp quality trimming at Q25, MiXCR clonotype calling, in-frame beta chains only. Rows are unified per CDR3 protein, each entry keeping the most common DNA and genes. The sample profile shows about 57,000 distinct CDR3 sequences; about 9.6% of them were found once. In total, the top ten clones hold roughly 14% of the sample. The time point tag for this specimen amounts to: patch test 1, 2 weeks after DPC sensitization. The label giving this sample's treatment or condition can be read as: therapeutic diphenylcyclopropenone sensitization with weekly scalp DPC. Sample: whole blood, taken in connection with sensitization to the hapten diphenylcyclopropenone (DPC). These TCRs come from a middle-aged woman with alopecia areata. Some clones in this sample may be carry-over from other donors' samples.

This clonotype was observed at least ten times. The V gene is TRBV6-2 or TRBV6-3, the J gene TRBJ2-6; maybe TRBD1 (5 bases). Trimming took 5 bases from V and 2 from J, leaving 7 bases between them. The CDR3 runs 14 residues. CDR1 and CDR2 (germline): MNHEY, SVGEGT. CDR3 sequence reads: CASSQGTGANVLTF. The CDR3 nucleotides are TGTGCCAGCAGTCAGGGTACTGGGGCCAACGTCCTGACTTTC.

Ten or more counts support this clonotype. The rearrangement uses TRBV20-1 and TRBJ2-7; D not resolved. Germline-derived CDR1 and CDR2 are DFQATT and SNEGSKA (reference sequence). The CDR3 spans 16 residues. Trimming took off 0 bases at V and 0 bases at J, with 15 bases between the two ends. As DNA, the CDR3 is TGCAGTGCTAGAGATGTAAACAGACCCGACTCCTACGAGCAGTACTTC. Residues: CSARDVNRPDSYEQYF.

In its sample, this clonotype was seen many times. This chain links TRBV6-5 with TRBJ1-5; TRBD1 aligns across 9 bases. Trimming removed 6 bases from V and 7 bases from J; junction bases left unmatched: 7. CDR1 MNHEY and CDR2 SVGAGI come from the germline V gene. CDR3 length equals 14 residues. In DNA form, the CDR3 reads TGTGCCAGCAGGCCGGGACAGGGTCGGCAGCCCCAGCATTTT. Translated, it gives CASRPGQGRQPQHF.

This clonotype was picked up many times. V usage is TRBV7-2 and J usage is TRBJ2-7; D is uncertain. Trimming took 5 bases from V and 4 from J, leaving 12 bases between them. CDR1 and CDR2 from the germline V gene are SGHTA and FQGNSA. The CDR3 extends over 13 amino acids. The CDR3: CASSLPIRYEQYF. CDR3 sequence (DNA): TGTGCCAGCAGCCTCCCCATACGTTACGAGCAGTACTTC. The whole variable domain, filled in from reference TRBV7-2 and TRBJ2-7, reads GAGVSQSPSNKVTEKGKDVELRCDPISGHTALYWYRQSLGQGLEFLIYFQGNSAPDKSGLPSDRFSAERTGGSVSTLTIQRTQQEDSAVYLCASSLPIRYEQYFGPGTRLTVT.